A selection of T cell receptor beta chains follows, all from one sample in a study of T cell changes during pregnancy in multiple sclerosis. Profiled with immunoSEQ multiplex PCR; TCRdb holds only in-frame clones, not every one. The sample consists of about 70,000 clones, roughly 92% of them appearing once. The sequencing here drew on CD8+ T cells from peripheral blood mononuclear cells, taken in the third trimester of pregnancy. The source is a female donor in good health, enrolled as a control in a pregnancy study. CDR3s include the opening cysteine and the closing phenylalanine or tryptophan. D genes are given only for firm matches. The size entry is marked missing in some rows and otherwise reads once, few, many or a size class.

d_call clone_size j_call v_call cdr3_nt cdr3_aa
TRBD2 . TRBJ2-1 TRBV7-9 TGTGCCAGCAGCTTAACGGGTCTAGCGGGCAATGAGCAGTTCTTC CASSLTGLAGNEQFF
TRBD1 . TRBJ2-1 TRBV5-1 TGCGCCAGCAGCTTGGAGGTCCAGGGGGCCTCTTACAATGAGCAGTTCTTC CASSLEVQGASYNEQFF
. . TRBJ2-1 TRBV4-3 TGCGCCAGCAGCCAAGAACCGGCCGTGGGGGAGGTAAATGAGCAGTTCTTC CASSQEPAVGEVNEQFF
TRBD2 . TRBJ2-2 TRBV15 TGTGCCACCAGCAGAGAGGGGGGGTTTACCGGGGAGCTGTTTTTT CATSREGGFTGELFF
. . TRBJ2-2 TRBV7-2 TGTGCCAGCAGCTTTCTTCAGTCGAACACCGGGGAGCTGTTTTTT CASSFLQSNTGELFF
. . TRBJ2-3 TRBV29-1 TGCAGCGTTAAGAAGGTGGTTGGGGCCCCAGATACGCAGTATTTT CSVKKVVGAPDTQYF
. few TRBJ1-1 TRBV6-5 TGTGCCAGCAGTTTGACGCGGCAGACGAACACTGAAGCTTTCTTT CASSLTRQTNTEAFF
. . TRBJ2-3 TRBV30 TGTGCCTGGAGTGGGGAGGAGTTTATGGGCACAGATACGCAGTATTTT CAWSGEEFMGTDTQYF
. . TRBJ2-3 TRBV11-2 TGTGCCAGCAGCTTAACAGGGCCCTACGGAGATACGCAGTATTTT CASSLTGPYGDTQYF
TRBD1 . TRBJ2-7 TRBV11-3 TGTGCCAGCACCTACCCCGACAGGGGGGAGCAGTACTTC CASTYPDRGEQYF
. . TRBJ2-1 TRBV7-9 TGTGCCAGCAGCCCGGTGAGCTCCTACAATGAGCAGTTCTTC CASSPVSSYNEQFF
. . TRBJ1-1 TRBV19 TGTGCCAGTAGTATTTTGGGCATGAACACTGAAGCTTTCTTT CASSILGMNTEAFF
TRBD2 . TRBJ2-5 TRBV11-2 TGTGCCAGCAGCGAATCTAGCGGGGGGGCCTTTGGGGAGACCCAGTACTTC CASSESSGGAFGETQYF
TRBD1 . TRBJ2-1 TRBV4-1 TGCGCCAGCAGCCAAGATAGGGGGCCGTCGAATGAGCAGTTCTTC CASSQDRGPSNEQFF
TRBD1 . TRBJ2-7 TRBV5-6 TGTGCCAGCAGCGCACTGGGACAGGGGATCTACGAGCAGTACTTC CASSALGQGIYEQYF
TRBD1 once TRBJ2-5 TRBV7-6 TGTGCCAGCAGCCGAGACCAACAGGGGGCCGGAGTGGAGACCCAGTACTTC CASSRDQQGAGVETQYF
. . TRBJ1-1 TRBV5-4 TGTGCCAGCACGACAGGCAAGATGAACACTGAAGCTTTCTTT CASTTGKMNTEAFF
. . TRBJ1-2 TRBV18 TGTGCCAGCTCACCAGGGTGGGACACACCAACGTGGGACTATGGCTACACCTTC CASSPGWDTPTWDYGYTF
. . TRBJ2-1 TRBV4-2 TGTGCCAGCAGCCATCCCTCGGTCAGGGGTGAGCAGTTCTTC CASSHPSVRGEQFF
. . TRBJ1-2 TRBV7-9 TGTGCCAGCAGCTTCTTAGGGGGGGCTCAGGGCTACACCTTC CASSFLGGAQGYTF
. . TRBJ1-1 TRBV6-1 TGTGCCAGCAGTGACGGGTCAGAAGCTTTCTTT CASSDGSEAFF
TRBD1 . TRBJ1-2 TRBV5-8 TGTGCCAGCAGCCCCACAGGGGGACCTACTGGCTATGGCTACACCTTC CASSPTGGPTGYGYTF
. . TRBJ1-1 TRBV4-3 TGCGCCAGCAGCCAAGAAAAACAAAACACTGAAGCTTTCTTT CASSQEKQNTEAFF
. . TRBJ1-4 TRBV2 TGTGCCAGCAGTGAATTCATAGATGAAAAACTGTTTTTT CASSEFIDEKLFF
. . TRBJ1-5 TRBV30 TGTGCCTGGAGTGTGGTAGGGGAGGCCCAGCATTTT CAWSVVGEAQHF
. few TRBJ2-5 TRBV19 TGTGCCAGTAGTATTGACACAGAAGAGACCCAGTACTTC CASSIDTEETQYF
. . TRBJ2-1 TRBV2 TGTGCCAGCAGTGTGAGGAGGAATGAGCAGTTCTTC CASSVRRNEQFF
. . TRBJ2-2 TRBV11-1 TGTGCCAGCAGCTTAAGTACGGGGGCCGGGGAGCTGTTTTTT CASSLSTGAGELFF
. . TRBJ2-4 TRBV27 TGTGCCAGCAGTTCAAGTCGCGAGGCCAAAAACATTCAGTACTTC CASSSSREAKNIQYF
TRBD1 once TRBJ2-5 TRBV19 TGTGCCAGTAGTTTTACAGGGGGCTGGACACAAGAGACCCAGTACTTC CASSFTGGWTQETQYF
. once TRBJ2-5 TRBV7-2 TGTGCCAGCAGACCCGAGGCAGAAGGACTACAAGAGACCCAGTACTTC CASRPEAEGLQETQYF
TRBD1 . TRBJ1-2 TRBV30 TGTGCCTGGACCATACAGGGGGATGGCTACACCTTC CAWTIQGDGYTF
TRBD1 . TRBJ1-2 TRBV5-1 TGCGCCAGCAGCTTGGAACAGGGGGGAGATGGCTACACCTTC CASSLEQGGDGYTF
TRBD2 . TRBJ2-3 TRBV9 TGTGCCAGCAGCGATAGGACTAGCGGGGCGACAGATACGCAGTATTTT CASSDRTSGATDTQYF
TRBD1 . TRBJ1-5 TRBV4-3 TGCGCCAGCAGCCAGGGGACAGGGGGCAATCAGCCCCAGCATTTT CASSQGTGGNQPQHF
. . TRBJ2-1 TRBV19 TGTGCCAGTAGTATAGCCGGGCAGGGGTGGAATGAGCAGTTCTTC CASSIAGQGWNEQFF
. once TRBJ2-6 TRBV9 TGTGCCAGCAGCCCCCTCGGGAGCCTTGTAGCAGGGGCCAACGTCCTGACTTTC CASSPLGSLVAGANVLTF
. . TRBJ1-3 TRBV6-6 TGTGCCAGCAGTCAGGACAGCGACTCTGGAAACACCATATATTTT CASSQDSDSGNTIYF
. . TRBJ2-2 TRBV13 TGTGCCAGCAGCCCAAACACCGGGGAGCTGTTTTTT CASSPNTGELFF
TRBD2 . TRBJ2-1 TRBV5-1 TGCGCCAGCAGCTTGGTGGTAGCGGGGGAGAGTGAGCAGTTCTTC CASSLVVAGESEQFF
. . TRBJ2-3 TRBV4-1 TGCGCCAGCAGCCACCAAAGTGGAGGCGGGGCTCTCACAGATACGCAGTATTTT CASSHQSGGGALTDTQYF
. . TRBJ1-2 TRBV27 TGTGCCAGCAGTTCCGGGACGGGAGGCTATGGCTACACCTTC CASSSGTGGYGYTF
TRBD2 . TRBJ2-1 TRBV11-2 TGTGCCAGCAGCTTAGAGGGATGGAGCGGGGGGGCCAACAATGAGCAGTTCTTC CASSLEGWSGGANNEQFF
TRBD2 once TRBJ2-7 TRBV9 TGTGCCAGCAGCGTAGAAGGAGCGGGGGGCGACGAGCAGTACTTC CASSVEGAGGDEQYF
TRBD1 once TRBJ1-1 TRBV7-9 TGTGCCAGCAGCTTAATGGGACAGGGGGCGAGTCGGGACACTGAAGCTTTCTTT CASSLMGQGASRDTEAFF
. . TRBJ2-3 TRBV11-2 TGTGCCAGCAGCTTAGTGGTAGGGGGTTTAACAGATACGCAGTATTTT CASSLVVGGLTDTQYF
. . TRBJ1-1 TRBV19 TGTGCCATTAGAAGTTTGGCGAACACTGAAGCTTTCTTT CAIRSLANTEAFF
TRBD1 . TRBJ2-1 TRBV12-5 TGTGCTAGTGGTTTGGACTCGACAGGGCATGAGCAGTTCTTC CASGLDSTGHEQFF
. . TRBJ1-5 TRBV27 TGTGCCAGCAGTCCCGGGTTCGCGGGACAGCCCCAGCATTTT CASSPGFAGQPQHF
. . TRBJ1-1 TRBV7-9 TGTGCCAGCAGCTTGGGGGGAGGGGAAAGGACTGAAGCTTTCTTT CASSLGGGERTEAFF
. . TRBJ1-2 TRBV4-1 TGCGCCAGCAGCCAAGAAGGCAGGGATAACTATGGCTACACCTTC CASSQEGRDNYGYTF
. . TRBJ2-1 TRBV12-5 TGTGCTAGTGGCGTCGGTTACAATGAGCAGTTCTTC CASGVGYNEQFF
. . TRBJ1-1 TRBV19 TGTGCCACCAGAGCGCGGGAATGGAACACTGAAGCTTTCTTT CATRAREWNTEAFF